The TCR beta chain under discussion was sequenced for a study of cytomegalovirus exposure and HLA in healthy donors. There are 16 residues in the CDR3. Trimming took 2 bases from V and 0 from J, leaving 11 bases between them. The germline CDR1 and CDR2 sequences are MNHEY and SVGAGI. The PCR made use of 60 Vbeta and 13 Jbeta primers. The protocol was immunoSEQ multiplex PCR, while the TCRdb copy is restricted to in-frame clones and leaves out a portion. The sample lists about 130,000 clones, over 60% occurring once. Material: PBMCs. The clonotype comes from a female donor in good health and CMV-seronegative. V is TRBV6-5 and J is TRBJ2-1; the D gene is possibly TRBD2 (6 bases). In DNA form, the CDR3 reads TGTGCCAGCAGTTACCGGAGGGGTAGCTCCTACAATGAGCAGTTCTTC. This encodes CASSYRRGSSYNEQFF.